Following are 21 T cell receptor beta chains from one sample sequenced in a study of blood T cell repertoires in COVID-19. Assay: immunoSEQ multiplex PCR; the TCRdb copy retains only in-frame clones and omits some. There are tens of thousands of clones in the sample; around nine tenths occur only once, and approximately 10% lies in the top ten. The sample consisted of peripheral blood. These TCRs come from a man older than 75 with acute or convalescent COVID-19.

This chain connects TRBV2 to TRBJ1-2; D gene unclear. This CDR3 region has 11 residues. The V gene lost 4 bases and the J gene lost 7 bases, with 7 bases spanning the gap. CDR1 and CDR2 from the germline V gene are SNHLY and FYNNEI. The CDR3 coding sequence is TGTGCCAGCAGTGTTAGAGCTGGCTACACCTTC. Protein sequence: CASSVRAGYTF.

The rearrangement links TRBV2 to TRBJ1-4, with a tentative D call TRBD1 (5 bases). Per the germline V gene, CDR1 is SNHLY and CDR2 is FYNNEI. Trimming pared 9 bases from V and 7 bases from J, leaving 18 bases between. The CDR3 is 14 residues long. As DNA, the CDR3 is TGTGCCAGGGGAGGACAAACTCCAACTGAAAAACTGTTTTTT. Protein: CARGGQTPTEKLFF.

This CDR3 is CASSPRDWAGELFF. Here the CDR3 DNA reads TGTGCCAGCTCACCAAGGGACTGGGCCGGGGAGCTGTTTTTT. This chain connects TRBV18 to TRBJ2-2; D possibly corresponds to TRBD2 (6 bases). Germline V gene sequence: CDR1 KGHSH, CDR2 LQKENI. The CDR3 sequence is 14 residues long. The germline V and J ends were trimmed by 2 bases and 6 bases, with 10 bases remaining between them.

This chain connects TRBV6-4 to TRBJ1-2, with TRBD1 matching 8 bases. Trimming took 5 bases from V and 6 from J; bases not matched to a gene: 14. The CDR3 spans 16 residues. The germline V gene has CDR1 MRHNA and CDR2 SNTAGT. CDR3 residues: CASSYTGTGDQNGYTF. CDR3 in DNA: TGTGCCAGCAGTTATACCGGGACAGGCGACCAGAATGGCTACACCTTC.

This chain connects TRBV7-6 to TRBJ1-3; 7 nucleotides align to TRBD1. V shed 1 base and J 4 bases; nucleotides not matched to a gene: 4. The CDR3 spans 15 residues. Germline lookup yields CDR1 SGHVS and CDR2 FNYEAQ. This CDR3 reads CASSLVQGGGNTIYF. As DNA, the CDR3 is TGTGCCAGCAGCTTAGTTCAGGGGGGAGGAAACACCATATATTTT.

The gene calls are TRBV2 and TRBJ1-6; TRBD1 matches at 9 bases. CDR1 is SNHLY and CDR2 is FYNNEI in the germline V gene. CDR3 length equals 15 residues. J gave up 8 bases and V 2 bases, and 4 bases lay outside the gene matches. This chain's CDR3 is CASSENRQGDSPLHF. As DNA, the CDR3 is TGTGCCAGCAGTGAAAATAGACAGGGGGATTCACCCCTCCACTTT.

The chain has TRBV3-1 (or the pseudogene TRBV3-2) and TRBJ2-3; tentatively, D is TRBD1 (5 bases). CDR3 size: 13 residues. Germline loops: CDR1 LGHDT, CDR2 YNNKEL (reference sequence). V lost 7 bases and J lost 1, with 9 bases in between. CDR3 nucleotide sequence: TGTGCCAGCATTCTCAGGGGCACAGATACGCAGTATTTT. The encoded protein is CASILRGTDTQYF.

The chain employs TRBV11-2 and TRBJ2-5; 13 nucleotides line up with TRBD2. CDR3 size: 13 residues. Germline loops: CDR1 SGHAT, CDR2 FQNNGV. After removal of 4 bases from V and 11 bases from J, the junction contained 4 bases not matched to a gene. CDR3 residues: CASSSGLAGEQYF. In DNA form, the CDR3 reads TGTGCCAGCAGCTCAGGACTAGCGGGGGAACAGTACTTC.

The chain couples TRBV13 to TRBJ1-6; the match to TRBD1 covers 7 bases. V shed 3 bases, J shed 8 bases, and the junction held 7 bases outside the gene matches. The CDR3 consists of 15 residues. Germline CDR1 is PRHDT and CDR2 is FYEKMQ (reference sequence). This CDR3 reads CASSLRGQQHSPLHF. Written as DNA, the CDR3 is TGTGCCAGCAGCTTGAGGGGACAGCAACATTCACCCCTCCACTTT.

The chain uses TRBV11-3 and TRBJ1-1; possible D gene TRBD1, 6 bases. Germline CDR1 reads SGHNT; CDR2 reads YENEEA. The CDR3 covers 12 residues. Deletions cut 3 bases from V and 8 bases from J, with 10 bases between. The DNA for the CDR3 is TGTGCCAGCAGCTTGCCCCAGGGGGAAGCTTTCTTT. It specifies CASSLPQGEAFF.

On this clone itself: The junction differs from germline at one of its ends, possibly a read error. This sequence joins TRBV28 and TRBJ2-7; D unclear. CDR1 is MDHEN, CDR2 SYDVKM, per germline. The CDR3 loop spans 12 amino acids. The DNA of the CDR3 is TGTGCCAGCAGCCCCATGTTGAACAGTCTTAACTTC. This gives the protein CASSPMLNSLNF.

CDR3 DNA sequence: TGTGCCAGCAGCCACCGCACAGGCACAGATACGCAGTATTTT. It translates to CASSHRTGTDTQYF. V and J are TRBV21-1 and TRBJ2-3; the D call in the table, TRBD1, was not verified against the DNA. TRBV21-1 is tagged as a pseudogene. CDR3 length equals 14 residues.

This clone was recorded once. This sequence joins TRBV5-1 and TRBJ2-5, with TRBD1 matching 7 bases. This CDR3 has 15 amino acids. The J segment lost 3 bases and the V segment lost 0 bases, leaving 5 bases of the junction unmatched. The V gene's germline CDR1 is SGHRS and CDR2 YFSETQ. The CDR3 here is CASSLVPGTEETQYF. DNA for the CDR3: TGCGCCAGCAGCTTGGTCCCCGGGACAGAAGAGACCCAGTACTTC. Complete variable domain (other parts from reference TRBV5-1 and TRBJ2-5): KAGVTQTPRYLIKTRGQQVTLSCSPISGHRSVSWYQQTPGQGLQFLFEYFSETQRNKGNFPGRFSGRQFSNSRSEMNVSTLELGDSALYLCASSLVPGTEETQYFGPGTRLLVL.

This clone was seen only once. The chain has TRBV6-5 and TRBJ1-2; D ambiguous. Germline loops: CDR1 MNHEY, CDR2 SVGAGI. This CDR3 is built from 12 residues. The V end lost 2 bases, the J end lost 2 bases, and 3 bases lay between the germline ends. This chain's CDR3 is CASSYANYGYTF. The CDR3 nucleotides are TGTGCCAGCAGTTACGCGAACTATGGCTACACCTTC.

The chain carries TRBV9 and TRBJ2-3, with D possibly TRBD1 on 6 matching bases. The CDR3 is 16 residues long. CDR1 SGDLS and CDR2 YYNGEE come from the germline V gene. Deletions cut 0 bases from V and 0 bases from J, with 11 bases between. The chain's CDR3 is CASSVDRASSTDTQYF. The CDR3 region has the DNA TGTGCCAGCAGCGTAGACAGGGCCTCTAGCACAGATACGCAGTATTTT. Using reference TRBV9 and TRBJ2-3 for the parts outside the CDR3, the full variable domain is DSGVTQTPKHLITATGQRVTLRCSPRSGDLSVYWYQQSLDQGLQFLIQYYNGEERAKGNILERFSAQQFPDLHSELNLSSLELGDSALYFCASSVDRASSTDTQYFGPGTRLTVL.

This clone has just a few counts. The V gene is TRBV19, the J gene TRBJ1-1; 9 nucleotides line up with TRBD1. Germline V gives CDR1 LNHDA, CDR2 SQIVND (reference sequence). This CDR3 region has 13 residues. The J segment lost 10 bases and the V segment lost 3 bases, leaving 6 bases of the junction unmatched. The chain's CDR3 is CASSIGQGRGAFF. As DNA, the CDR3 is TGTGCCAGTAGTATTGGACAGGGGCGAGGAGCTTTCTTT.

The chain couples TRBV12-5 to TRBJ1-5, with 7 bases fitting TRBD1. The V gene's germline CDR1 is LGHNT and CDR2 FRNRAP. This CDR3 is built from 14 residues. J gave up 9 bases and V 1 base, and 6 bases lay outside the gene matches. The CDR3 loop is CASGLEGGGRPQHF. The CDR3 nucleotides read TGTGCTAGTGGTTTGGAAGGGGGCGGGCGGCCCCAGCATTTT.

V is TRBV19 and J is TRBJ2-1; a possible D gene is TRBD1 (6 bases). This CDR3 spans 12 amino acids. The germline gives CDR1 LNHDA, CDR2 SQIVND (reference sequence). Trimming took 6 bases from V and 7 from J, leaving 10 bases between them. As DNA, the CDR3 is TGTGCCAGTAGCCAGAGGGGGAATGAGCAGTTCTTC. The encoded protein is CASSQRGNEQFF.

This clone appeared a single time. V and J are TRBV6-5 and TRBJ1-1; D is undetermined. V lost 2 bases, J lost 1 base, and 8 bases lay in between. The CDR3 covers 14 residues. Germline V gene data show CDR1 as MNHEY and CDR2 as SVGAGI. CDR3 DNA sequence: TGTGCCAGCAGTTACGCGAAGAAGAACACTGAAGCTTTCTTT. It translates to CASSYAKKNTEAFF.

The chain has TRBV27 and TRBJ2-7, with TRBD1 identical over 9 bases. J gave up 0 bases and V 5 bases, and 5 bases lay outside the gene matches. The CDR3 loop spans 15 amino acids. Looked up from germline, CDR1 is MNHEY and CDR2 is SMNVEV (reference sequence). The CDR3 region is CASSPRTGASYEQYF. The CDR3 nucleotides are TGTGCCAGCAGTCCACGGACAGGGGCCTCCTACGAGCAGTACTTC.

The V and J genes are TRBV7-9 and TRBJ2-4; D perhaps matches TRBD1 (7 bases). Germline CDR1 and CDR2: SEHNR and FQNEAQ (reference sequence). Trimming took off 1 base at V and 7 bases at J, with 11 bases between the two ends. The CDR3 totals 14 residues. Written as DNA, the CDR3 is TGTGCCAGCAGCTTAGAGGCAGGGGGGAACATTCAGTACTTC. Its protein product is CASSLEAGGNIQYF.